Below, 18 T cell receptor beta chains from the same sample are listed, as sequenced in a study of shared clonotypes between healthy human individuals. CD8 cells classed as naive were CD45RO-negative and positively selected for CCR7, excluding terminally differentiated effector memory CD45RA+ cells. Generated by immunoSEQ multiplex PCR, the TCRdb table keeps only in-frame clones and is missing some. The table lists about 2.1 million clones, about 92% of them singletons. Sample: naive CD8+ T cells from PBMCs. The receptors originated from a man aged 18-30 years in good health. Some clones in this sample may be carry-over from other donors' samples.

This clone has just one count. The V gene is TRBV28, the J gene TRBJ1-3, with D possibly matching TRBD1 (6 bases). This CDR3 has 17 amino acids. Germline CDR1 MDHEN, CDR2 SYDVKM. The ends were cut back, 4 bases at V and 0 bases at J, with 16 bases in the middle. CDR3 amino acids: CASSSTGHYRSGNTIYF. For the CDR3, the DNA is TGTGCCAGCAGTTCCACGGGACACTATCGCTCTGGAAACACCATATATTTT.

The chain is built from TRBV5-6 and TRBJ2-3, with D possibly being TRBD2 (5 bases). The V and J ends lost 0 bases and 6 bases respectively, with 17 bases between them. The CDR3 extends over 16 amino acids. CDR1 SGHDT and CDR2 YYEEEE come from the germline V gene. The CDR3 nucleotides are TGTGCCAGCAGCTTGGTGGCGGGTGTTGCCCCCGATACGCAGTATTTT. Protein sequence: CASSLVAGVAPDTQYF. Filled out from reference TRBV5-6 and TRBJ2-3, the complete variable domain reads DAGVTQSPTHLIKTRGQQVTLRCSPKSGHDTVSWYQQALGQGPQFIFQYYEEEERQRGNFPDRFSGHQFPNYSSELNVNALLLGDSALYLCASSLVAGVAPDTQYFGPGTRLTVL.

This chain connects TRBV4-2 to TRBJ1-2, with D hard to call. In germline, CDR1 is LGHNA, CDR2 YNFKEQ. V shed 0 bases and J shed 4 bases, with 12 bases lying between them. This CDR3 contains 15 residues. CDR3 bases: TGTGCCAGCAGCCAAGATGACGGAAGGACCTATGGCTACACCTTC. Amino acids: CASSQDDGRTYGYTF.

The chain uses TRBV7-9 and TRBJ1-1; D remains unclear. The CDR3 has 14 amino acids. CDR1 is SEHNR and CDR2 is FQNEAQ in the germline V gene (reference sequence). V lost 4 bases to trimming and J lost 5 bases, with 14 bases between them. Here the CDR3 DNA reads TGTGCCAGCAGCTCTTCTTTTTTGGGAACTGAAGCTTTCTTT. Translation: CASSSSFLGTEAFF.

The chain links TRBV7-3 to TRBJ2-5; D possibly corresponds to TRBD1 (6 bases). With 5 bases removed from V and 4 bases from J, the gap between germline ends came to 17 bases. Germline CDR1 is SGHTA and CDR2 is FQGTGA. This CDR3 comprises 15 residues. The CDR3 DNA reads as TGTGCCAGCAGCCCAGGGACACTAGAACCAGAGACCCAGTACTTC. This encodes CASSPGTLEPETQYF.

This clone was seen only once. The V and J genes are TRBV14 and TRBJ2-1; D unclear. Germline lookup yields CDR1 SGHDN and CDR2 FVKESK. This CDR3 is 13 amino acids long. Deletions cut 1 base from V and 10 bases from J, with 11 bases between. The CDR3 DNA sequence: TGTGCCAGCAGCCAAGCCCTCCACCGCGAGCAGTTCTTC. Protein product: CASSQALHREQFF.

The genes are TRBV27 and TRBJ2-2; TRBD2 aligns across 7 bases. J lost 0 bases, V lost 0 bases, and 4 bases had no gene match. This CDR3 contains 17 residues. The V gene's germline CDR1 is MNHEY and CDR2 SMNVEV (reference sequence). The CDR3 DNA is TGTGCCAGCAGTTTATCGATGGGACTATCGAACACCGGGGAGCTGTTTTTT. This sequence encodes CASSLSMGLSNTGELFF.

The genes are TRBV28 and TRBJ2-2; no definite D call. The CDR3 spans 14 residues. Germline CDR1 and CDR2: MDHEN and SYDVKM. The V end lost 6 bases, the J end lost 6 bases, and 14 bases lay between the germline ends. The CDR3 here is CASSYRMGPGELFF. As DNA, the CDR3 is TGTGCCAGCAGCTACCGAATGGGTCCCGGGGAGCTGTTTTTT.

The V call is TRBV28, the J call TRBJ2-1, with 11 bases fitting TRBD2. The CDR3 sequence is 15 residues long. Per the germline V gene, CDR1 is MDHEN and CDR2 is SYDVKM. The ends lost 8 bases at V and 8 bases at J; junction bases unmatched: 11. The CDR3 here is CASVPPGLAEDEQFF. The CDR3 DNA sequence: TGTGCCAGCGTCCCCCCGGGACTAGCGGAAGATGAGCAGTTCTTC.

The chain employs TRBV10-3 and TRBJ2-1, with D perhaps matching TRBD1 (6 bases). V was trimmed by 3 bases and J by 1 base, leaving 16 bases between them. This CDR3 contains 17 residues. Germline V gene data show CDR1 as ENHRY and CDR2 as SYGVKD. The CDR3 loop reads CAISDPGDGSSYNEQFF. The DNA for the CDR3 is TGTGCCATCAGTGACCCAGGGGACGGGTCATCCTACAATGAGCAGTTCTTC.

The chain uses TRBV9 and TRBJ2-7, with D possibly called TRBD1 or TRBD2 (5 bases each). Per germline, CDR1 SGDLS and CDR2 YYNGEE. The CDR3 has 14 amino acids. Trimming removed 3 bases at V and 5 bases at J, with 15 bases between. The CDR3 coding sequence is TGTGCCAGCAGCGGGGGACGAGATGGTAACGAGCAGTACTTC. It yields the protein CASSGGRDGNEQYF. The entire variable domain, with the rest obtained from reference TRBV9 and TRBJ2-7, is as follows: DSGVTQTPKHLITATGQRVTLRCSPRSGDLSVYWYQQSLDQGLQFLIQYYNGEERAKGNILERFSAQQFPDLHSELNLSSLELGDSALYFCASSGGRDGNEQYFGPGTRLTVT.

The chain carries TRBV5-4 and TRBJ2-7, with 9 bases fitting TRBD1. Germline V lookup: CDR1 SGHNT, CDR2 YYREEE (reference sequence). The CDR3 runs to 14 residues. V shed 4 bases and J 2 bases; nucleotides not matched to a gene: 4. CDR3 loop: CASSPGQGPYEQYF. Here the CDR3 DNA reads TGTGCCAGCAGCCCGGGACAGGGTCCCTACGAGCAGTACTTC.

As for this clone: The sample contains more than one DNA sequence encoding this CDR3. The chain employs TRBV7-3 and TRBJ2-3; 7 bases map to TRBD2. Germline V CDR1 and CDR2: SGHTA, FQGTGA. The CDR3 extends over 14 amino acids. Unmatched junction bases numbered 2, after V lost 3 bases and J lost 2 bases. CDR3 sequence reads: CASSLAGATDTQYF. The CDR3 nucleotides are TGTGCCAGCAGCTTGGCGGGAGCCACAGATACGCAGTATTTT.

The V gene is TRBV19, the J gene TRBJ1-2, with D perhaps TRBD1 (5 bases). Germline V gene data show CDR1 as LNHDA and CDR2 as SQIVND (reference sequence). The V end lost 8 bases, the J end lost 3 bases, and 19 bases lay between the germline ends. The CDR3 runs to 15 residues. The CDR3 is CASLQDTEFDYGYTF. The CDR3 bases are TGTGCCAGTCTCCAGGACACGGAGTTCGACTATGGCTACACCTTC. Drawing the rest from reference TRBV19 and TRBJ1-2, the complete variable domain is DGGITQSPKYLFRKEGQNVTLSCEQNLNHDAMYWYRQDPGQGLRLIYYSQIVNDFQKGDIAEGYSVSREKKESFPLTVTSAQKNPTAFYLCASLQDTEFDYGYTFGSGTRLTVV.

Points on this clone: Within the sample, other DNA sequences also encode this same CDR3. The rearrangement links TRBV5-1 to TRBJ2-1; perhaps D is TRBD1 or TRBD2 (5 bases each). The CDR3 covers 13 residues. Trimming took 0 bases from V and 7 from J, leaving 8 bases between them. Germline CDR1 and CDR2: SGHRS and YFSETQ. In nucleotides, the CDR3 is TGCGCCAGCAGCTTGGAATGGGGGAATGAGCAGTTCTTC. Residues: CASSLEWGNEQFF.

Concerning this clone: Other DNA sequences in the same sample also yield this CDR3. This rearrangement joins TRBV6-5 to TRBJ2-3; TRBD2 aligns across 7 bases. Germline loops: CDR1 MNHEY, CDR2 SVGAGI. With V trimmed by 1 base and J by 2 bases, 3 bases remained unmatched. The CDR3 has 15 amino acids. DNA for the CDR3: TGTGCCAGCAGTTACTGGGGGGGTTCCACAGATACGCAGTATTTT. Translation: CASSYWGGSTDTQYF.

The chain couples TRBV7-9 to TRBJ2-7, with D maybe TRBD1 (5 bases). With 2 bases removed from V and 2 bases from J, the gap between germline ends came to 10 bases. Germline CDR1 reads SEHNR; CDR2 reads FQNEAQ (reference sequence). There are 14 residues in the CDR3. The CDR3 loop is CASSLTGNPYEQYF. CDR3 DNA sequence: TGTGCCAGCAGCTTAACAGGAAACCCCTACGAGCAGTACTTC.

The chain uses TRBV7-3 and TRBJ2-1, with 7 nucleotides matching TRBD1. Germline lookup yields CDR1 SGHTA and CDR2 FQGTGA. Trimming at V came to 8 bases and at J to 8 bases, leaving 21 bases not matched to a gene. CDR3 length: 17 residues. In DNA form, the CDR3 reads TGTGCCAGCCGTAAATCATCCGGCAGGGGGATCGGGGATGAGCAGTTCTTC. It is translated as CASRKSSGRGIGDEQFF.